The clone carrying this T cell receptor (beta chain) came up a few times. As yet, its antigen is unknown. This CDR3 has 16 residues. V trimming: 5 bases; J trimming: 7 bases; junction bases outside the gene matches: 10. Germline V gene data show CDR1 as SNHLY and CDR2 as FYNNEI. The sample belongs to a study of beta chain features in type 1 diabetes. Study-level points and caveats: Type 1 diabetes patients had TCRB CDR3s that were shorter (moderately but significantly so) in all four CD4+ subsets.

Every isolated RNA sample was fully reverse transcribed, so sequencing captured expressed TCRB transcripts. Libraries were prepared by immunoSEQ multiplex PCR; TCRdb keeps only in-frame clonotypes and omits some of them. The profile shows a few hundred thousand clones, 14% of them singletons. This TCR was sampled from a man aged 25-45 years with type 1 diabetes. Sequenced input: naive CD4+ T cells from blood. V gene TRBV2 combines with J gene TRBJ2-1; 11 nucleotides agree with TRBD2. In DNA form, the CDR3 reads TGTGCCAGCAGTTATGGGGGACTAGCGGTTAGGAATGAGCAGTTCTTC. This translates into CASSYGGLAVRNEQFF.